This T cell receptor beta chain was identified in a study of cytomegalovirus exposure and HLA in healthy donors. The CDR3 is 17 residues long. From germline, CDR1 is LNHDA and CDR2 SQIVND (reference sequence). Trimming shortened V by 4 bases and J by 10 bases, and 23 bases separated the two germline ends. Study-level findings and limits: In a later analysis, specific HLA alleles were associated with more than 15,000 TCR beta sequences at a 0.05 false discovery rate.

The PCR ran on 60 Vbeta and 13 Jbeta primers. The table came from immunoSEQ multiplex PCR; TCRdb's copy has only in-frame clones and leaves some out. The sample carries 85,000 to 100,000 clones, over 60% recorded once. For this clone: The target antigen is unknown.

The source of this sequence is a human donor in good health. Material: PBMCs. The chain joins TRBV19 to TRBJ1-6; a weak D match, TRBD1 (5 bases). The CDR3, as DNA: TGTGCCAGTAGTACGGATCGGGCCCCGGTCGGGGGATCACCCCTCCACTTT. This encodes CASSTDRAPVGGSPLHF.